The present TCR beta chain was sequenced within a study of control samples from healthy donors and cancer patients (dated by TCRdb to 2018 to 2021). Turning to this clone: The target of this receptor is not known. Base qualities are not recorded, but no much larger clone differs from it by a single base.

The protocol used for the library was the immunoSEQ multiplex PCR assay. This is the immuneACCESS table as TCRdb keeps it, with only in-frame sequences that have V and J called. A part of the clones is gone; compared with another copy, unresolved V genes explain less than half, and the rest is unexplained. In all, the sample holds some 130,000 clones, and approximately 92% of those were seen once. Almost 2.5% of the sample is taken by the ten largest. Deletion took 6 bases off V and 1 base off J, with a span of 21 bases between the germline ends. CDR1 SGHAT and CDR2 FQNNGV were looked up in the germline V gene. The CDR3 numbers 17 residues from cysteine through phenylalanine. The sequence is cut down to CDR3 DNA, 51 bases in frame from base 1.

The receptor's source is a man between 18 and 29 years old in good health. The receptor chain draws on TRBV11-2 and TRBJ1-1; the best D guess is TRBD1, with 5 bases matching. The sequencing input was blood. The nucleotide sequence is TGTGCCAGCAGTTGGGGCTCTTGGGACGCCGCGAACACTGAAGCTTTCTTT. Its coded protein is CASSWGSWDAANTEAFF.